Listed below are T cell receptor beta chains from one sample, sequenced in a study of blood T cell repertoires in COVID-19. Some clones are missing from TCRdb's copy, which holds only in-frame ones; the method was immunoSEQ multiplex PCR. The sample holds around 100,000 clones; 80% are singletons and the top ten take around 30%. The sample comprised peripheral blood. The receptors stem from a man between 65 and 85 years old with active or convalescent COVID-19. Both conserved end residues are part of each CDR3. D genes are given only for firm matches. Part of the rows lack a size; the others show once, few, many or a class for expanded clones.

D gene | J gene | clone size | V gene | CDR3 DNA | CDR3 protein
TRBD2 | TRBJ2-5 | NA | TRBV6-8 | TGTGCCAGCAGGGAGTCTAGCGGGGGGAAAGAGACCCAGTACTTC | CASRESSGGKETQYF
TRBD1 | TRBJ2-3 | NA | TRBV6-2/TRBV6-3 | TGTGCCAGCAGTTACTTCAGGGGGCGAAGCACAGATACGCAGTATTTT | CASSYFRGRSTDTQYF
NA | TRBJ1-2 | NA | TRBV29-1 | TGCAGCGTTGAAGAGGGGGCCTATGGCTACACCTTC | CSVEEGAYGYTF
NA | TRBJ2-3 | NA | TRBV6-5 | TGTGCCAGCAGTCGAGACGGACATAGCACAGATACGCAGTATTTT | CASSRDGHSTDTQYF
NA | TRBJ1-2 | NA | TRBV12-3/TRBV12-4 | TGTGCCAGCAGGGGGCGCAACTATGGCTACACCTTC | CASRGRNYGYTF
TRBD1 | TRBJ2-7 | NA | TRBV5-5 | TGTGCCAGCAAATCGTCACCGGGACAGGAGCAGTACTTC | CASKSSPGQEQYF
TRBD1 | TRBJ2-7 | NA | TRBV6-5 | TGTGCCAGCAGTTTGGACAGGGGCTCCTACGAGCAGTACTTC | CASSLDRGSYEQYF
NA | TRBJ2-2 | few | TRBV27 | TGTGCCAGCAGTCCCAGGGTCACCGGGGAGCTGTTTTTT | CASSPRVTGELFF
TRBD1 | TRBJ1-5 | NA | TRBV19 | TGTGCCAGTAGTACGCCGACAGGGCTTCAGCCCCAGCATTTT | CASSTPTGLQPQHF
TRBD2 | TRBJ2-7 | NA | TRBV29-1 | TGCAGCGCGGGACTAGCGGGGGGGCCAAACGAGCAGTACTTC | CSAGLAGGPNEQYF
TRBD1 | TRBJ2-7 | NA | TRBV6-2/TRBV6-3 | TGTGCCAGCAGTTACTCCCGGACAGGGGGCTACGAGCAGTACTTC | CASSYSRTGGYEQYF
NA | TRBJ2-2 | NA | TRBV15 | TGTGCCACCAGCGGCCTGACGAACACCGGGGAGCTGTTTTTT | CATSGLTNTGELFF
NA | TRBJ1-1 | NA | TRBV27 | TGTGCCAGCAGTTTAGAGAGGGTTTCTGAAGCTTTCTTT | CASSLERVSEAFF
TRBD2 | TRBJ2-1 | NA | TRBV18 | TGTGCCAGCTCACGGGCGGGAGTCTCCTACAATGAGCAGTTCTTC | CASSRAGVSYNEQFF
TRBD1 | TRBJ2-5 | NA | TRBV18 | TGTGCCAGCTCCCCAAGGACAGGGGTAAAGGAGACCCAGTACTTC | CASSPRTGVKETQYF
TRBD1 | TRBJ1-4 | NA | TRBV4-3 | TGCGCCAGCAGCCAAGAGGGACAGGAGACAACTAATGAAAAACTGTTTTTT | CASSQEGQETTNEKLFF
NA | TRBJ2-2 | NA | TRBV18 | TGTGCCAGCTCACTTGCAGGGGACGTCGGGGAGCTGTTTTTT | CASSLAGDVGELFF
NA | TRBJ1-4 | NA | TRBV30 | TGTGCCTGGGGATTGGGAACGGGGGGAAAACTGTTTTTT | CAWGLGTGGKLFF
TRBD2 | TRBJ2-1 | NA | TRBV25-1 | TGTGCCAGCAGTGAGACTAGCGGGAAGTTGAATGAGCAGTTCTTC | CASSETSGKLNEQFF
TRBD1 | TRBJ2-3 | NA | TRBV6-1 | TGTGCCAGCAGTGAAGTGGGACAGGGCACAGATACGCAGTATTTT | CASSEVGQGTDTQYF
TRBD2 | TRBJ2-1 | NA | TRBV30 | TGTGCCTGGGACCGACTAGCGGGAGGGTACAATGAGCAGTTCTTC | CAWDRLAGGYNEQFF
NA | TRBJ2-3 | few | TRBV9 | TGTGCCAGCAGCGGAGACACAGATACGCAGTATTTT | CASSGDTDTQYF
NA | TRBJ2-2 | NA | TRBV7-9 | TGTGCCAGCCGGGGAGGGCAGGGGCGAACCGGGGAGCTGTTTTTT | CASRGGQGRTGELFF
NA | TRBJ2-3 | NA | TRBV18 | TGTGCCAGCTCACCGTTCGCACAGGGATCTGATACGCAGTATTTT | CASSPFAQGSDTQYF
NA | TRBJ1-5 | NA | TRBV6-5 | TGTGCCAGCAGTTTGGACAGTTCTAGTCAGCCCCAGCATTTT | CASSLDSSSQPQHF
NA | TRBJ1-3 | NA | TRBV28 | TGTGCCAGCACGGGGGGAGGAAACACCATATATTTT | CASTGGGNTIYF
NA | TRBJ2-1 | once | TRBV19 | TGTGCCAGTAGTATAGGCGTCGGGAGCGGGTACAATGAGCAGTTCTTC | CASSIGVGSGYNEQFF
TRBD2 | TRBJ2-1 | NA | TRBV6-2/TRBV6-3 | TGTGCCAGCAGTTACTCCCCCCCGGGAGGGCTCAATGAGCAGTTCTTC | CASSYSPPGGLNEQFF
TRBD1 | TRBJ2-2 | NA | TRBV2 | TGTGCCAGCGGAGGACAGGGCATGGCCGGGGAGCTGTTTTTT | CASGGQGMAGELFF
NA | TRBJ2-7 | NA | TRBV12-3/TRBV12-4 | TGTGCCAGCAGCCGAGGAGGAAGCTACGAGCAGTACTTC | CASSRGGSYEQYF
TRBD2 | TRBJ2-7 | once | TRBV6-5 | TGTGCCAGCGAGGACTGGCGGGAGGGCTACGAGCAGTACTTC | CASEDWREGYEQYF
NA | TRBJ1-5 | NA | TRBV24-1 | TGTGCCACCAGTGAAACCACAGATAGCAATCAGCCCCAGCATTTT | CATSETTDSNQPQHF
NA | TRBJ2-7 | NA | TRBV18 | TGTGCCAGCTCATCGACCAGGGGTTACGAGCAGTACTTC | CASSSTRGYEQYF
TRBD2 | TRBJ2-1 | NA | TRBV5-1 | TGCGCCAGCTCCTCGCCAGCGGCTAGCGGGAGTTTTTACAATGAGCAGTTCTTC | CASSSPAASGSFYNEQFF
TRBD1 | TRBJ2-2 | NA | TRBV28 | TGTGCCAGCAGTGGGAGACAGGGCAACACCGGGGAGCTGTTTTTT | CASSGRQGNTGELFF
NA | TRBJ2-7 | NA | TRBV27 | TGTGCCAGCAGTTTATCTCCTCCTTACGAGCAGTACTTC | CASSLSPPYEQYF
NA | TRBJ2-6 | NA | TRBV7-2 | TGTGCCAGCAGCACCCGGAGGAGGAACTCTGGGGCCAACGTCCTGACTTTC | CASSTRRRNSGANVLTF
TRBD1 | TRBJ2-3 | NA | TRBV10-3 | TGTGCCATCAAAACCGGGACAGGGTTTTTAGATACGCAGTATTTT | CAIKTGTGFLDTQYF
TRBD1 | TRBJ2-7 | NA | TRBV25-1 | TGTGCCAGCAGTGTGGACAGGGTCGCCTACGAGCAGTACTTC | CASSVDRVAYEQYF
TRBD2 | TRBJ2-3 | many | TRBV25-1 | TGTGCCACGACTAGCTTAGATACGCAGTATTTT | CATTSLDTQYF
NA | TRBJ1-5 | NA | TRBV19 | TGTGCCGTCCAGGGAGGCCATCAGCCCCAGCATTTT | CAVQGGHQPQHF
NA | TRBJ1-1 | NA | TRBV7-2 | TGTGCCAGCAGCTTGGCAGCGGGGACCTCGAACACTGAAGCTTTCTTT | CASSLAAGTSNTEAFF
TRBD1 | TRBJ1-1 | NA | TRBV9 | TGTGCCAGCAGCGCCACGAGACAGGGGGCGGCTTTCTTT | CASSATRQGAAFF
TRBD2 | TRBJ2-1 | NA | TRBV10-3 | TGTGCCATCAGTGGTACTAGCGGCGACAATGAGCAGTTCTTC | CAISGTSGDNEQFF
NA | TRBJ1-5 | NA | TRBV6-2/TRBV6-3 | TGTGCCAGCAGCTCTCAGATCGGGGGGACCAGCAATCAGCCCCAGCATTTT | CASSSQIGGTSNQPQHF
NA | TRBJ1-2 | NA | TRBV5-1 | TGCGCCAGCAGTCTCGGACAGTCGACCTATGGCTACACCTTC | CASSLGQSTYGYTF
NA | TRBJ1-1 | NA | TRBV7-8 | TGTGCCAGCAGCTTAGGGTCGAGACTCACACCGAGCCAAGCTTTCTTT | CASSLGSRLTPSQAFF
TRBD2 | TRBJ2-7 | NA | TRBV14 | TGTGCCAGCAGCCAAAGGGGTAGCGGGAGCTCCGAGCAGTACTTC | CASSQRGSGSSEQYF
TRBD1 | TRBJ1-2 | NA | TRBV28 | TGTGCCAGCAGTTTAAGGACAGGGGTGGATGGCTACACCTTC | CASSLRTGVDGYTF
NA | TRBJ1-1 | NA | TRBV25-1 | TGTGCCAGCAGGATAGGGGGGGAAGCCACTGAAGCTTTCTTT | CASRIGGEATEAFF
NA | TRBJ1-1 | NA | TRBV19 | TGTGCCAGTAGTATAGGCCCCACACAGGGTCCTGAAGCTTTCTTT | CASSIGPTQGPEAFF
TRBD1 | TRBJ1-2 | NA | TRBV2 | TGTGCCAGCAGTGAGGGGACAGGGGGCGTGGGCGGCTACACCTTC | CASSEGTGGVGGYTF
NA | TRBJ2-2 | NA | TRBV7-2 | TGTGCCAGCAGCTTAGAGGCCAGGGGCACCGGGGAGCTGTTTTTT | CASSLEARGTGELFF
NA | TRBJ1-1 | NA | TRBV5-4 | TGTGCCAGCAGCTTCGGGCGGGGGGGTCCCACTGAAGCTTTCTTT | CASSFGRGGPTEAFF
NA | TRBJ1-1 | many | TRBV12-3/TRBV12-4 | TGTGCCAGCAGTACAGGGTCTCACACTGAAGCTTTCTTT | CASSTGSHTEAFF
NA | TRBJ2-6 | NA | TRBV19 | TGTGCCAGCGACGACCGAGGGTCCGGGGCCAACGTCCTGACTTTC | CASDDRGSGANVLTF
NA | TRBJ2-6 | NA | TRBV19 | TGTGCCAGTAGTATAGGGTCGGGGAGATCTGGGGCCAACGTCCTGACTTTC | CASSIGSGRSGANVLTF
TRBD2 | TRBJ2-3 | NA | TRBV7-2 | TGTGCCAGCAGCCCCAGACTAGCGGGGTTTAGCACAGATACGCAGTATTTT | CASSPRLAGFSTDTQYF
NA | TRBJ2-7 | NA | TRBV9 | TGTGCCAGCAGCGTAGAAGCGGTAAGCTCCTACGAGCAGTACTTC | CASSVEAVSSYEQYF
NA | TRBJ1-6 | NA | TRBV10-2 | TGCGCCAGCAGTGAACGGACAGTTTATAATTCACCCCTCCACTTT | CASSERTVYNSPLHF